This TCR beta chain comes out of a study of spatial heterogeneity in lung cancer. Study context: Within raw reads, each unique TCR and UMI combination appeared on average more than ten times.

This sample's time point: sample taken at primary tumor resection. The input material, whole RNA from tumor, nontumor lung or frozen PBMC, was sequenced unsorted. The cohort: 70 to 75 early-stage, untreated non-small cell lung cancer patients. This CDR3 has 19 amino acids. V lost 3 bases and J lost 2; bases outside the gene matches: 16. The germline V gene encodes CDR1 SNHLY and CDR2 FYNNEI. TCRdb re-analysed the 5' RACE reads in MiXCR, keeping a single row per CDR3 protein. The repertoire holds around 30,000 distinct CDR3 sequences, with 7.5% to 9.5% as singletons. This clonotype was obtained from a female donor with early-stage non-small cell lung cancer. The material sequenced was PBMCs, taken at surgery. The chain joins TRBV2 to TRBJ2-5; 9 bases fit TRBD2. The CDR3 spells CASSEIWRGASGTQETQYF. The CDR3 DNA is TGTGCCAGCAGTGAGATTTGGAGGGGAGCTAGCGGGACTCAAGAGACCCAGTACTTC.